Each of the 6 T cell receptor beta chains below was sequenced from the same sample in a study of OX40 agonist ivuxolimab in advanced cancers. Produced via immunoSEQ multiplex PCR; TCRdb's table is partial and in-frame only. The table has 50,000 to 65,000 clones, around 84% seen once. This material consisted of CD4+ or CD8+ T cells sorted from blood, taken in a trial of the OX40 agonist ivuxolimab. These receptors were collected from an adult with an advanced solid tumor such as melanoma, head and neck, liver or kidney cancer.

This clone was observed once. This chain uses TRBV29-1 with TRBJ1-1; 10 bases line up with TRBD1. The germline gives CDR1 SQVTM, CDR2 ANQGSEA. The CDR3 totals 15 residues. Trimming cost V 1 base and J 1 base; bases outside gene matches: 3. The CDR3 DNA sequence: TGCAGCGTTGAAGGGACAGGGGGGAAGAACACTGAAGCTTTCTTT. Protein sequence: CSVEGTGGKNTEAFF. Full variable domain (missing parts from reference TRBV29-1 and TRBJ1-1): SAVISQKPSRDICQRGTSLTIQCQVDSQVTMMFWYRQQPGQSLTLIATANQGSEATYESGFVIDKFPISRPNLTFSTLTVSNMSPEDSSIYLCSVEGTGGKNTEAFFGQGTRLTVV.

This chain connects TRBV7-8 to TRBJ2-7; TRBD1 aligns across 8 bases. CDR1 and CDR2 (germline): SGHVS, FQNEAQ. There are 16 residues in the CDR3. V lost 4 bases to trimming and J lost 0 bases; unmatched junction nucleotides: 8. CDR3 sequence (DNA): TGTGCCAGCAGCTCTTCCCGGACAGGGAGCTCCTACGAGCAGTACTTC. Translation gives CASSSSRTGSSYEQYF.

The CDR3 bases are TGTGCCAGCAGTTTAGTCGGGAGGGCCTACAATGAGCAGTTCTTC. Protein sequence: CASSLVGRAYNEQFF. V usage is TRBV27 and J usage is TRBJ2-1, with 8 bases that match TRBD2. With 2 bases clipped from V and 2 bases from J, the junction kept 2 bases outside the gene matches. Germline values: CDR1 MNHEY, CDR2 SMNVEV (reference sequence). The CDR3 has 15 amino acids.

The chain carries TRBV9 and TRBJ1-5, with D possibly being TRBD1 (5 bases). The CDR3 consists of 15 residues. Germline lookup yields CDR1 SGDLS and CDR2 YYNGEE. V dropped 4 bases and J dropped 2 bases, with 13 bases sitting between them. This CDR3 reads CASSPDVGGNQPQHF. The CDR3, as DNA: TGTGCCAGCAGCCCCGACGTGGGGGGCAATCAGCCCCAGCATTTT.

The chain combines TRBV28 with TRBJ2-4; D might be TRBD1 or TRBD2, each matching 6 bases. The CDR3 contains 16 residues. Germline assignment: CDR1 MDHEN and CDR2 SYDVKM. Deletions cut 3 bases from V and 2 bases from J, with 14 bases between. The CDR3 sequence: CASSFWAGTSKNIQYF. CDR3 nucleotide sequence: TGTGCCAGCAGTTTTTGGGCGGGGACATCCAAAAACATTCAGTACTTC.

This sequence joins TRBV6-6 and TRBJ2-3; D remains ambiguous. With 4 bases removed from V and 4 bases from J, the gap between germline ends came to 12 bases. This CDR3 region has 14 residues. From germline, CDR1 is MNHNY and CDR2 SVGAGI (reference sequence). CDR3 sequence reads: CASSSTPGPDTQYF. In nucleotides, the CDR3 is TGTGCCAGCAGTTCCACCCCAGGCCCAGATACGCAGTATTTT.